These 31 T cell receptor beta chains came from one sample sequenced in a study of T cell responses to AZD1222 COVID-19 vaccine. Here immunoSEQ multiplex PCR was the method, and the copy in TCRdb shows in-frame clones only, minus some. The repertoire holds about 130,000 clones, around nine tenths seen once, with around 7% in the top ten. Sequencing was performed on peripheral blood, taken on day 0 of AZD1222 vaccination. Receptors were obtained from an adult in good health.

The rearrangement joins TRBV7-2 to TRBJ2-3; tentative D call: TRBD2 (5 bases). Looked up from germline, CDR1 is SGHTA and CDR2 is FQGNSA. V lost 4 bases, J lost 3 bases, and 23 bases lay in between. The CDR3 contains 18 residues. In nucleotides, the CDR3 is TGTGCCAGCAGCTCCCTCCGGGGTGGCTCCTGGTTGACAGATACGCAGTATTTT. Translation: CASSSLRGGSWLTDTQYF.

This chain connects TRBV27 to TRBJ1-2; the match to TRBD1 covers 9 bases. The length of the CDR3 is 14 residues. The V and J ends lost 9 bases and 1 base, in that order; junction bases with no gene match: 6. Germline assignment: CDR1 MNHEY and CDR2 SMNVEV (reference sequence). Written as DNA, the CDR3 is TGTGCCAGTACCGTGGGACAGGGTAACTATGGCTACACCTTC. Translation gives CASTVGQGNYGYTF.

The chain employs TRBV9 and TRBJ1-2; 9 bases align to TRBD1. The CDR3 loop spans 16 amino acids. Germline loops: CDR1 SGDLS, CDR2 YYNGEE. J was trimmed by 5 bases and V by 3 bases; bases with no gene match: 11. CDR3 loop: CASSDHLDRGSYGYTF. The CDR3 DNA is TGTGCCAGCAGCGACCATTTAGACAGGGGGTCGTATGGCTACACCTTC. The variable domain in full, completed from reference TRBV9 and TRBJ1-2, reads DSGVTQTPKHLITATGQRVTLRCSPRSGDLSVYWYQQSLDQGLQFLIQYYNGEERAKGNILERFSAQQFPDLHSELNLSSLELGDSALYFCASSDHLDRGSYGYTFGSGTRLTVV.

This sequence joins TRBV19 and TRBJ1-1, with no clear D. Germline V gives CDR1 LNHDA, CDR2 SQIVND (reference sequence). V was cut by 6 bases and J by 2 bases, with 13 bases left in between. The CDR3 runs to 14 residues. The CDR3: CASSLSGTNTEAFF. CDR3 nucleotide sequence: TGTGCCAGTAGCCTTAGCGGAACAAACACTGAAGCTTTCTTT.

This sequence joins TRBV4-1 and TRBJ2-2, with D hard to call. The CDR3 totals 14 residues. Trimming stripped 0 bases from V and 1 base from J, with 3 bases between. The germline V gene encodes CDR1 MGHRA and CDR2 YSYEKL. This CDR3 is CASSQDMNTGELFF. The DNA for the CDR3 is TGCGCCAGCAGCCAAGATATGAACACCGGGGAGCTGTTTTTT.

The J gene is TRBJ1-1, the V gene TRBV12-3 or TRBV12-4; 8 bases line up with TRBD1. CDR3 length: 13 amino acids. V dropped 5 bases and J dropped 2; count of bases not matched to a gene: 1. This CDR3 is CASSGQGNTEAFF. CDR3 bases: TGTGCCAGCAGTGGACAGGGAAACACTGAAGCTTTCTTT.

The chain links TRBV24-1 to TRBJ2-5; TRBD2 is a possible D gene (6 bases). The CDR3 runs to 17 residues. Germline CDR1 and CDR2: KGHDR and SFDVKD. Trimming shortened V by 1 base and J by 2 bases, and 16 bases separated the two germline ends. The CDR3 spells CATSDFGRGGEQETQYF. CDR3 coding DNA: TGTGCCACCAGTGATTTTGGGCGGGGCGGGGAGCAAGAGACCCAGTACTTC.

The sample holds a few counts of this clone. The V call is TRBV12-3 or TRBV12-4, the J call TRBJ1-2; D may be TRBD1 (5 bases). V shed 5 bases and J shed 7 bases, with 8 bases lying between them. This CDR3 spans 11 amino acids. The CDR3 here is CASSRGSGYTF. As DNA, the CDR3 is TGTGCCAGCAGTAGGGGATCTGGCTACACCTTC.

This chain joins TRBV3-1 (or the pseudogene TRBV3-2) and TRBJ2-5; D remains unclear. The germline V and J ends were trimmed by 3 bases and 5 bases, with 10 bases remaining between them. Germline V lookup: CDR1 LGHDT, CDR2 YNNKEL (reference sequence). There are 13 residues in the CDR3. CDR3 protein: CASSQSRQETQYF. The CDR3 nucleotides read TGTGCCAGCAGCCAGAGCCGCCAGGAGACCCAGTACTTC.

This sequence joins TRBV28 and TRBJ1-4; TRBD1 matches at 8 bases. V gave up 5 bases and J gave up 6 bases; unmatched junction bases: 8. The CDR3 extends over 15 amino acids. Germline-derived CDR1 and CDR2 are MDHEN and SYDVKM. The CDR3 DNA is TGTGCCAGCAGTACCACAGGGGGGGTATATGAAAAACTGTTTTTT. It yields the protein CASSTTGGVYEKLFF. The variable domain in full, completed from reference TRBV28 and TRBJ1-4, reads DVKVTQSSRYLVKRTGEKVFLECVQDMDHENMFWYRQDPGLGLRLIYFSYDVKMKEKGDIPEGYSVSREKKERFSLILESASTNQTSMYLCASSTTGGVYEKLFFGSGTQLSVL.

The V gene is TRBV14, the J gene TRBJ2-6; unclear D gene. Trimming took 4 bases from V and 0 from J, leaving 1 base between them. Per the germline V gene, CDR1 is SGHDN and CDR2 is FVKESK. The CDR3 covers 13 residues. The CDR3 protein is CASSRSGANVLTF. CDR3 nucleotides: TGTGCCAGCAGCCGCTCTGGGGCCAACGTCCTGACTTTC.

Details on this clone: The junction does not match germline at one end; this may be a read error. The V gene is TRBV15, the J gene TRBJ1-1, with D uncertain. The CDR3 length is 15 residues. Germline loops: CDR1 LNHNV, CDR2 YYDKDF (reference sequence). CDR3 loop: CATSGEDGVDTEAFF. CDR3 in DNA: TGTGCCACCAGCGGAGAAGATGGCGTGGACACTGAAGCTTTCTTT.

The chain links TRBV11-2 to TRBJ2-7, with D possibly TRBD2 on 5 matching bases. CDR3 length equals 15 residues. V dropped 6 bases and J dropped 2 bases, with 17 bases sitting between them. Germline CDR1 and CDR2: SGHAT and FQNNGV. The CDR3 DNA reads TGTGCCAGCAGTCACAGACTACAAAATCCCTACGAGCAGTACTTC. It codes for CASSHRLQNPYEQYF.

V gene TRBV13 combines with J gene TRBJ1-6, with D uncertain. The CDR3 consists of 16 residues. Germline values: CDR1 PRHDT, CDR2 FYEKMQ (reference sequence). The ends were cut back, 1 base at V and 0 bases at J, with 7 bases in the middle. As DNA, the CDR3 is TGTGCCAGCAGCTTAGCGGCGCGCTCCTATAATTCACCCCTCCACTTT. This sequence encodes CASSLAARSYNSPLHF.

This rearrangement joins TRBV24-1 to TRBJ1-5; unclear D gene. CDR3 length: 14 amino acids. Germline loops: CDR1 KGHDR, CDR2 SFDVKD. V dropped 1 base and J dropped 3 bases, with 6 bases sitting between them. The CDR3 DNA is TGTGCCACCAGTGATTTAATGAACAATCAGCCCCAGCATTTT. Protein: CATSDLMNNQPQHF.

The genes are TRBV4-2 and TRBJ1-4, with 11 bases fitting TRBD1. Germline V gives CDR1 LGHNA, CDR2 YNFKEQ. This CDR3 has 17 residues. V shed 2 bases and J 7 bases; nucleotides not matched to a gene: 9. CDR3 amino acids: CASSQYDSGTGGEKLFF. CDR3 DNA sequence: TGTGCCAGCAGCCAATATGATTCCGGGACAGGGGGTGAAAAACTGTTTTTT.

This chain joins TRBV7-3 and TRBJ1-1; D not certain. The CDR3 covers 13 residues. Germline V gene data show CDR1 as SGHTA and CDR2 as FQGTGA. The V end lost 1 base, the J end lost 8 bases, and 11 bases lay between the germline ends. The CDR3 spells CASSLITGGEAFF. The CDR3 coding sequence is TGTGCCAGCAGCTTAATTACGGGAGGGGAAGCTTTCTTT.

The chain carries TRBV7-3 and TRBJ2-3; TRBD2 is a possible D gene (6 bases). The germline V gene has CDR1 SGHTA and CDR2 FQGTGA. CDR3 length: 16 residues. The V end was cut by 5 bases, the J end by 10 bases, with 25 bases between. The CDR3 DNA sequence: TGTGCCAGCAGCACCAGCCTGGGACTCGGCGAGGGTGCGCAGTATTTT. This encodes CASSTSLGLGEGAQYF. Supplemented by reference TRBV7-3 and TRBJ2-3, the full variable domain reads GAGVSQTPSNKVTEKGKYVELRCDPISGHTALYWYRQSLGQGPEFLIYFQGTGAADDSGLPNDRFFAVRPEGSVSTLKIQRTERGDSAVYLCASSTSLGLGEGAQYFGPGTRLTVL.

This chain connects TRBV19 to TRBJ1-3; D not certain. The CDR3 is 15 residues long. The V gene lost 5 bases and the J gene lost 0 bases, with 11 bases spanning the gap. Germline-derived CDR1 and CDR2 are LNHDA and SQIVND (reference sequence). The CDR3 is CASSLRWVSGNTIYF. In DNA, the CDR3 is TGTGCCAGTAGTCTCCGGTGGGTCTCTGGAAACACCATATATTTT.

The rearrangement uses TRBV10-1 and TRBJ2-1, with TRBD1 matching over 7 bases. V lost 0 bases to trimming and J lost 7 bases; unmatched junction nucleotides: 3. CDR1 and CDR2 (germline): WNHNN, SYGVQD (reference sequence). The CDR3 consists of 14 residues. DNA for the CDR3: TGCGCCAGCAGTGAGTCGACCAGGGGGAATGAGCAGTTCTTC. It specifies CASSESTRGNEQFF.

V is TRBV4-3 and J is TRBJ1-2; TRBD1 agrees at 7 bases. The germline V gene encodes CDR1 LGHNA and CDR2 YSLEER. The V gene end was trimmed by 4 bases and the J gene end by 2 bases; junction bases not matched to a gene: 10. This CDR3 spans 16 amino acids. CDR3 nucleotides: TGCGCCAGCAGCCCATCCACTTCACAGGGGAACTATGGCTACACCTTC. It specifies CASSPSTSQGNYGYTF.

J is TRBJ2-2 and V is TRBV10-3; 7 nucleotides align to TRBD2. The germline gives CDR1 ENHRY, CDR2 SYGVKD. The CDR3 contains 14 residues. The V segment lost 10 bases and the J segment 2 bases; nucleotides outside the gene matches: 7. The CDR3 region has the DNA TGTGCCACGAACCGGGACTACAACACCGGGGAGCTGTTTTTT. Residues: CATNRDYNTGELFF.

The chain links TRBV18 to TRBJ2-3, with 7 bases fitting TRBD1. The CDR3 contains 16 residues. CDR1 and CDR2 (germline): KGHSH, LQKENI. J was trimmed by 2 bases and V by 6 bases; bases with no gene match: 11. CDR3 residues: CASSLLTGATTDTQYF. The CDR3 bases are TGTGCCAGCTCGCTCCTAACAGGGGCGACCACAGATACGCAGTATTTT.

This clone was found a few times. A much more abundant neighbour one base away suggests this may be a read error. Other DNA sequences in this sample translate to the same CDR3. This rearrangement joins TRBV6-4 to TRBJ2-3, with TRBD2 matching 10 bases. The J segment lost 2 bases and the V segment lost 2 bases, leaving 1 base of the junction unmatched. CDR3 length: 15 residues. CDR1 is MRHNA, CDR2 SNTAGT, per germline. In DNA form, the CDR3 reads TGTGCCAGCAGTGACAGCGGGGGGGCCACAGATACGCAGTATTTT. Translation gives CASSDSGGATDTQYF.

The DNA of the CDR3 is TGTGCCAGCAGTCAGGGTCAGCGCGGCTACACCTTC. As protein: CASSQGQRGYTF. The V and J genes are TRBV12-3 or TRBV12-4 and TRBJ1-2; perhaps TRBD1 as D (5 bases). This CDR3 region has 12 residues. V was clipped by 5 bases and J by 8 bases, with 12 bases between them.

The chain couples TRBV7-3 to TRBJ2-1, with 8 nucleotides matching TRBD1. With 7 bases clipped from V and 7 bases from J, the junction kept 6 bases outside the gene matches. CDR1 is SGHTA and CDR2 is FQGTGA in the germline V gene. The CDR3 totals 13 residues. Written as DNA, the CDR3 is TGTGCCAGCAACGACAGGGGCTCGAATGAGCAGTTCTTC. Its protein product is CASNDRGSNEQFF.

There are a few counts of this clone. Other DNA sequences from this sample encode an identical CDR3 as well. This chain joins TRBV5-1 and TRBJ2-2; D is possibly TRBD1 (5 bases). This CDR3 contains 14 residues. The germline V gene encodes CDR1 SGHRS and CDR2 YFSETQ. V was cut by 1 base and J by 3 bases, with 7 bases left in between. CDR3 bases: TGCGCCAGCAGCTTGAGGGGCGACACCGGGGAGCTGTTTTTT. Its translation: CASSLRGDTGELFF.

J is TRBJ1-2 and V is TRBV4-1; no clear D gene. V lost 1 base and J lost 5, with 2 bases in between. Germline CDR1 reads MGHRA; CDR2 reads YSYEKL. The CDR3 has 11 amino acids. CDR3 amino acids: CASSQGYGYTF. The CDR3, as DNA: TGCGCCAGCAGCCAAGGGTATGGCTACACCTTC.

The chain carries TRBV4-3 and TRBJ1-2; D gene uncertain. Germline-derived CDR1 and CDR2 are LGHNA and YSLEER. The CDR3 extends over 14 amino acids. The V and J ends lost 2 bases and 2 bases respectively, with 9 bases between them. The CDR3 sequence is CASSQRLGNYGYTF. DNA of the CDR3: TGCGCCAGCAGCCAAAGGCTCGGAAACTATGGCTACACCTTC.

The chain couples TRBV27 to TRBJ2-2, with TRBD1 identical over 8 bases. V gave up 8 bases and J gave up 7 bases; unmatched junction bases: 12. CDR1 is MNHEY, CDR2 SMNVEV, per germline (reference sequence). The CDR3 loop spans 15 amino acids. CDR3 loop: CASSQGQGAYGELFF. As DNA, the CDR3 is TGTGCCAGCTCCCAGGGGCAGGGGGCTTACGGGGAGCTGTTTTTT.

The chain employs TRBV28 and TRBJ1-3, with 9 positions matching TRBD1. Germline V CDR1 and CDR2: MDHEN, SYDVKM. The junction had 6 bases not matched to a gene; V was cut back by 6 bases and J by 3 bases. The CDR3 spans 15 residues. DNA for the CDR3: TGTGCCAGCAGCCTAGGACAGGGGTATGGAAACACCATATATTTT. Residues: CASSLGQGYGNTIYF.